The 23 T cell receptor beta chains given below trace back to one sample, sequenced in a study of blood T cell repertoires in COVID-19. Profiled with immunoSEQ multiplex PCR; TCRdb holds only in-frame clones, not every one. The table has about 190,000 clones, about nine tenths seen once. The sample consisted of peripheral blood. Receptors originate from a man between 70 and 80 years old with active or convalescent COVID-19.

V and J are TRBV5-1 and TRBJ1-6, with TRBD1 matching 10 bases. The germline V gene has CDR1 SGHRS and CDR2 YFSETQ. V was pared by 4 bases and J by 6 bases, with 10 bases of the junction left unmatched. This CDR3 is 17 amino acids long. CDR3 protein: CASSQPDRGSGNSPLHF. Written as DNA, the CDR3 is TGCGCCAGCAGCCAACCGGACAGGGGGTCGGGTAATTCACCCCTCCACTTT.

This clone has a handful of counts. CDR3 loop: CASSFGQGGDEQYF. CDR3 nucleotides: TGCGCCAGCAGCTTCGGACAGGGGGGAGACGAGCAGTACTTC. This chain links TRBV5-1 with TRBJ2-7; 10 bases line up with TRBD1. Germline CDR1 and CDR2: SGHRS and YFSETQ. CDR3 length: 14 amino acids. The trim removed 2 bases at V and 5 bases at J, leaving 4 bases unmatched.

The chain is built from TRBV18 and TRBJ2-2, with D possibly being TRBD2 (7 bases). The V gene's germline CDR1 is KGHSH and CDR2 LQKENI. V was trimmed by 3 bases and J by 4 bases, leaving 12 bases between them. The CDR3 is 15 amino acids. The CDR3 protein is CASSPKGGPTGELFF. CDR3 nucleotides: TGTGCCAGCTCACCGAAGGGGGGGCCCACCGGGGAGCTGTTTTTT.

This clone was recorded once. This sequence joins TRBV9 and TRBJ2-3; 9 nucleotides align to TRBD2. This CDR3 comprises 15 residues. CDR1 and CDR2 from the germline V gene are SGDLS and YYNGEE. The ends lost 0 bases at V and 8 bases at J; junction bases unmatched: 7. The CDR3 is CASSVDGTSRGTQYF. DNA for the CDR3: TGTGCCAGCAGCGTAGATGGGACTAGCCGCGGTACGCAGTATTTT.

The chain has TRBV28 and TRBJ2-7; 8 nucleotides agree with TRBD1. V shed 1 base and J 4 bases; nucleotides not matched to a gene: 6. CDR3 length: 15 amino acids. Looked up from germline, CDR1 is MDHEN and CDR2 is SYDVKM. The CDR3, as DNA: TGTGCCAGCAGTTTATCTGGACAGGGTAGGTACGAGCAGTACTTC. This codes for CASSLSGQGRYEQYF.

The gene calls are TRBV7-2 and TRBJ1-5; D possibly corresponds to TRBD1 (5 bases). CDR1 SGHTA and CDR2 FQGNSA come from the germline V gene. Trimming took off 5 bases at V and 5 bases at J, with 13 bases between the two ends. CDR3 length: 14 residues. This CDR3 reads CASSQTQGYQPQHF. The CDR3, as DNA: TGTGCCAGCAGCCAAACTCAGGGTTATCAGCCCCAGCATTTT. The whole variable domain, filled in from reference TRBV7-2 and TRBJ1-5, reads GAGVSQSPSNKVTEKGKDVELRCDPISGHTALYWYRQSLGQGLEFLIYFQGNSAPDKSGLPSDRFSAERTGGSVSTLTIQRTQQEDSAVYLCASSQTQGYQPQHFGDGTRLSIL.

The chain couples TRBV6-6 to TRBJ2-7, with D maybe TRBD2 (7 bases). The V and J ends lost 7 bases and 3 bases respectively, with 13 bases between them. Germline CDR1 and CDR2: MNHNY and SVGAGI (reference sequence). This CDR3 comprises 13 residues. The CDR3 bases are TGTGCCAGCAAGAGGGGGGGGGACTACGAGCAGTACTTC. It encodes CASKRGGDYEQYF.

V and J are TRBV24-1 and TRBJ2-3, with 8 positions matching TRBD1. Looked up from germline, CDR1 is KGHDR and CDR2 is SFDVKD. There are 18 residues in the CDR3. J gave up 2 bases and V 2 bases, and 11 bases lay outside the gene matches. CDR3 sequence (DNA): TGTGCCACCAGTGATTGGACCCCCGGGACAGGTTACACAGATACGCAGTATTTT. Translation: CATSDWTPGTGYTDTQYF.

CDR3 bases: TGTGCCAGTATAGGAGCAGCGAACACCGGGGAGCTGTTTTTT. This translates into CASIGAANTGELFF. The V call is TRBV19, the J call TRBJ2-2; D unclear. CDR3 length: 14 residues. Germline V lookup: CDR1 LNHDA, CDR2 SQIVND (reference sequence). Trimming left V 7 bases short and J 0 bases short, with 9 bases between.

The chain uses TRBV11-2 and TRBJ1-2, with 9 bases fitting TRBD1. The CDR3 is 18 residues long. J gave up 5 bases and V 5 bases, and 18 bases lay outside the gene matches. Germline-derived CDR1 and CDR2 are SGHAT and FQNNGV. The DNA for the CDR3 is TGTGCCAGCAGCCCGTGGGACAAACAGGGGGCGCGTCGGTATGGCTACACCTTC. Its translation: CASSPWDKQGARRYGYTF.

CDR3 bases: TGTGCCAGCTCACCATCAGGAGGGTCACGCGAGCAGTACTTC. The encoded protein is CASSPSGGSREQYF. The J gene is TRBJ2-7, the V gene TRBV18, with D possibly TRBD2 on 6 matching bases. Per germline, CDR1 KGHSH and CDR2 LQKENI. V lost 2 bases to trimming and J lost 6 bases, with 14 bases between them. The CDR3 contains 14 residues.

This clone was observed once. This chain uses TRBV5-1 with TRBJ2-7; D is unresolved. Per germline, CDR1 SGHRS and CDR2 YFSETQ. Trimming removed 6 bases from V and 6 bases from J, with 4 bases in between. The CDR3 runs 9 residues. This chain's CDR3 is CASMREQYF. CDR3 sequence (DNA): TGCGCCAGCATGCGCGAGCAGTACTTC. The whole variable domain, remainder taken from reference TRBV5-1 and TRBJ2-7, is KAGVTQTPRYLIKTRGQQVTLSCSPISGHRSVSWYQQTPGQGLQFLFEYFSETQRNKGNFPGRFSGRQFSNSRSEMNVSTLELGDSALYLCASMREQYFGPGTRLTVT.

The chain is built from TRBV6-1 and TRBJ2-1, with 9 bases that match TRBD1. CDR1 MNHNS and CDR2 SASEGT come from the germline V gene. V was pared by 2 bases and J by 15 bases, with 17 bases of the junction left unmatched. There are 16 residues in the CDR3. CDR3 in amino acids: CASSETSDRGPTRRFF. CDR3 DNA: TGTGCCAGCAGTGAAACCTCGGACAGGGGACCGACACGACGGTTCTTC.

This clone was observed once. The V gene is TRBV5-4, the J gene TRBJ2-6, with D tentatively TRBD1 (6 bases). The CDR3 sequence is 18 residues long. The V gene lost 0 bases and the J gene lost 0 bases, with 13 bases spanning the gap. CDR1 and CDR2 (germline): SGHNT, YYREEE (reference sequence). The CDR3 DNA sequence: TGTGCCAGCAGCTTGGTGATGGGGGCTGGCTCTGGGGCCAACGTCCTGACTTTC. Translating it yields CASSLVMGAGSGANVLTF. Drawing the rest from reference TRBV5-4 and TRBJ2-6, the complete variable domain is ETGVTQSPTHLIKTRGQQVTLRCSSQSGHNTVSWYQQALGQGPQFIFQYYREEENGRGNFPPRFSGLQFPNYSSELNVNALELDDSALYLCASSLVMGAGSGANVLTFGAGSRLTVL.

The gene calls are TRBV2 and TRBJ2-7; D is unclear. CDR1 and CDR2 (germline): SNHLY, FYNNEI. The length of the CDR3 is 11 residues. The germline V and J ends were trimmed by 9 bases and 5 bases, with 11 bases remaining between them. CDR3 sequence: CASLRLDEQYF. The CDR3 DNA reads as TGTGCCAGTTTACGGTTGGACGAGCAGTACTTC.

This chain links TRBV6-1 with TRBJ2-2; no clear D gene. This CDR3 contains 13 residues. V was shortened by 0 bases and J by 7 bases, with 6 bases between the two germline ends. Germline CDR1 and CDR2: MNHNS and SASEGT. For the CDR3, the DNA is TGTGCCAGCAGTGAAGCACGCGACGGGGAGCTGTTTTTT. Amino acid sequence: CASSEARDGELFF.

The chain is built from TRBV28 and TRBJ1-2, with D possibly TRBD1 on 5 matching bases. The CDR3 length is 12 residues. V was pared by 4 bases and J by 4 bases, with 7 bases between. The germline V gene encodes CDR1 MDHEN and CDR2 SYDVKM. CDR3 residues: CASSSTVYGYTF. CDR3 coding DNA: TGTGCCAGCAGTTCGACAGTCTATGGCTACACCTTC.

The CDR3: CASSLEGVAGDNEQFF. For the CDR3, the DNA is TGCGCCAGCAGCTTGGAGGGCGTGGCAGGGGACAATGAGCAGTTCTTC. This rearrangement joins TRBV5-1 to TRBJ2-1, with D tentatively TRBD1 (6 bases). The CDR3 sequence is 16 residues long. Germline V gives CDR1 SGHRS, CDR2 YFSETQ. Deletions cut 0 bases from V and 5 bases from J, with 15 bases between.

This clone was detected only once. The chain couples TRBV5-5 to TRBJ2-5, with a weak D call TRBD1 (6 bases). This CDR3 is 16 amino acids long. Germline loops: CDR1 SGHKS, CDR2 YYEKEE (reference sequence). The V end lost 6 bases, the J end lost 1 base, and 19 bases lay between the germline ends. The CDR3 loop reads CASISVFWGLQETQYF. CDR3 nucleotides: TGTGCCAGCATAAGCGTATTCTGGGGGCTCCAAGAGACCCAGTACTTC.

The chain carries TRBV5-1 and TRBJ1-5, with 7 nucleotides matching TRBD1. V was clipped by 4 bases and J by 0 bases; unmatched bases: 7. In germline, CDR1 is SGHRS, CDR2 YFSETQ. The CDR3 length is 16 residues. CDR3: CASSPQGVYSNQPQHF. CDR3 nucleotides: TGCGCCAGCAGCCCCCAGGGGGTTTATAGCAATCAGCCCCAGCATTTT.

The chain couples TRBV7-8 to TRBJ1-2; D not certain. CDR1 is SGHVS and CDR2 is FQNEAQ in the germline V gene. This CDR3 comprises 12 residues. Trimming shortened V by 3 bases and J by 7 bases, and 9 bases separated the two germline ends. The CDR3 spells CASSLLEGGYTF. In DNA, the CDR3 is TGTGCCAGCAGCTTGTTGGAGGGTGGCTACACCTTC.

The chain couples TRBV30 to TRBJ1-5, with unresolved D. The CDR3 runs 13 residues. The germline CDR1 and CDR2 sequences are GTSNPN and SVGIG (reference sequence). V was cut by 2 bases and J by 2 bases, with 7 bases left in between. CDR3 region: CAWSREGNQPQHF. As DNA, the CDR3 is TGTGCCTGGAGTCGGGAAGGCAATCAGCCCCAGCATTTT.

The chain employs TRBV7-8 and TRBJ2-5; D gene uncertain. This CDR3 spans 14 amino acids. V lost 0 bases, J lost 2 bases, and 7 bases lay in between. Germline CDR1 SGHVS, CDR2 FQNEAQ. The CDR3: CASSLAIRQETQYF. DNA of the CDR3: TGTGCCAGCAGCTTAGCTATCCGTCAAGAGACCCAGTACTTC.